The 19 T cell receptor beta chains given below trace back to one sample, sequenced in a study of blood T cell repertoires in COVID-19. Produced via immunoSEQ multiplex PCR; TCRdb's table is partial and in-frame only. Of 250,000 to 300,000 clones in the sample, about 89% are singletons; the top ten hold about 2%. Specimen: peripheral blood. These receptors came from a woman between 25 and 40 years old with COVID-19, enrolled during active disease.

The chain links TRBV4-2 to TRBJ1-3; TRBD1 matches 8 bases. CDR1 and CDR2 (germline): LGHNA, YNFKEQ. V lost 1 base to trimming and J lost 4 bases; unmatched junction nucleotides: 3. This CDR3 has 15 amino acids. In DNA, the CDR3 is TGTGCCAGCAGCCAAGTTCAGGGGGCGGGAAACACCATATATTTT. It yields the protein CASSQVQGAGNTIYF.

The CDR3 DNA reads as TGTGCCAGCAGTGACAGGGCTACTCACACCGGGGAGCTGTTTTTT. Its translation: CASSDRATHTGELFF. The V call is TRBV2, the J call TRBJ2-2; the D gene is possibly TRBD1 (5 bases). The V gene lost 3 bases and the J gene lost 3 bases, with 11 bases spanning the gap. This CDR3 region has 15 residues. The germline gives CDR1 SNHLY, CDR2 FYNNEI.

As DNA, the CDR3 is TGTGCCACCAGCCCCGGGACAGGGGATTATGAAAAACTGTTTTTT. Protein: CATSPGTGDYEKLFF. V usage is TRBV15 and J usage is TRBJ1-4; 10 bases are shared with TRBD1. Per the germline V gene, CDR1 is LNHNV and CDR2 is YYDKDF (reference sequence). V lost 5 bases and J lost 6; bases outside the gene matches: 6. This CDR3 contains 15 residues.

The gene calls are TRBV2 and TRBJ2-2; 10 bases line up with TRBD2. CDR3 size: 15 residues. After removal of 5 bases from V and 0 bases from J, the junction contained 0 bases not matched to a gene. Germline values: CDR1 SNHLY, CDR2 FYNNEI. CDR3: CASSLAGANTGELFF. The CDR3 DNA reads as TGTGCCAGCAGTCTAGCGGGAGCGAACACCGGGGAGCTGTTTTTT.

The rearrangement links TRBV28 to TRBJ2-7, with D unresolved. The CDR3 runs 14 residues. Germline V gene data show CDR1 as MDHEN and CDR2 as SYDVKM. V was shortened by 5 bases and J by 3 bases, with 14 bases between the two germline ends. The CDR3 DNA follows: TGTGCCAGCAGTCCTACGCTCAATAACTACGAGCAGTACTTC. Residues: CASSPTLNNYEQYF. Variable domain in full (rest from reference TRBV28 and TRBJ2-7): DVKVTQSSRYLVKRTGEKVFLECVQDMDHENMFWYRQDPGLGLRLIYFSYDVKMKEKGDIPEGYSVSREKKERFSLILESASTNQTSMYLCASSPTLNNYEQYFGPGTRLTVT.

On this clone: The sample carries other DNA sequences with the same CDR3. V and J are TRBV28 and TRBJ1-2, with 8 bases identical to TRBD1. CDR3 length: 12 amino acids. The junction had 3 bases not matched to a gene; V was cut back by 8 bases and J by 4 bases. Germline V gene sequence: CDR1 MDHEN, CDR2 SYDVKM. CDR3 residues: CASRTGGYGYTF. The CDR3 DNA is TGTGCCAGCCGTACAGGGGGCTATGGCTACACCTTC.

J is TRBJ1-2 and V is TRBV24-1; D may be TRBD1 (5 bases). The germline V gene has CDR1 KGHDR and CDR2 SFDVKD. The CDR3 length is 12 residues. The V gene lost 3 bases and the J gene lost 10 bases, with 11 bases spanning the gap. CDR3 loop: CATSDRDYFYTF. CDR3 DNA sequence: TGTGCCACCAGTGATCGGGACTATTTCTACACCTTC.

The count of this clone is one. The gene calls are TRBV9 and TRBJ1-1, with TRBD1 matching over 8 bases. The CDR3 has 15 amino acids. Trimming at V came to 3 bases and at J to 5 bases, leaving 9 bases not matched to a gene. Germline loops: CDR1 SGDLS, CDR2 YYNGEE. CDR3 region: CASSEQGGRETEAFF. The CDR3 bases are TGTGCCAGCAGCGAACAGGGGGGGCGAGAGACTGAAGCTTTCTTT.

This chain links TRBV20-1 with TRBJ2-7, with D tentatively TRBD1 (5 bases). Germline loops: CDR1 DFQATT, CDR2 SNEGSKA (reference sequence). The germline V and J ends were trimmed by 3 bases and 3 bases, with 9 bases remaining between them. The length of the CDR3 is 12 residues. CDR3 coding DNA: TGCAGTGCTAGTGCGACAGACTACGAGCAGTACTTC. Protein sequence: CSASATDYEQYF.

The rearrangement joins TRBV6-6 to TRBJ2-2; 7 bases fit TRBD1. The CDR3 consists of 16 residues. Germline V gives CDR1 MNHNY, CDR2 SVGAGI (reference sequence). J gave up 3 bases and V 7 bases, and 11 bases lay outside the gene matches. The CDR3 loop reads CASKQRQGEHTGELFF. The CDR3, as DNA: TGTGCCAGCAAGCAGAGGCAGGGGGAACACACCGGGGAGCTGTTTTTT.

The chain uses TRBV27 and TRBJ1-1; TRBD1 agrees at 8 bases. With V trimmed by 4 bases and J by 1 base, 11 bases remained unmatched. Germline assignment: CDR1 MNHEY and CDR2 SMNVEV (reference sequence). The CDR3 loop spans 17 amino acids. In nucleotides, the CDR3 is TGTGCCAGCAGTTCTGAGGACAGGGCTGCTCGGAACACTGAAGCTTTCTTT. Protein sequence: CASSSEDRAARNTEAFF.

The chain uses TRBV7-2 and TRBJ1-1; D is unclear. Trimming took off 4 bases at V and 0 bases at J, with 9 bases between the two ends. CDR3 length: 14 residues. CDR1 SGHTA and CDR2 FQGNSA come from the germline V gene. The chain's CDR3 is CASSYRHMNTEAFF. CDR3 DNA: TGTGCCAGCAGCTACAGACACATGAACACTGAAGCTTTCTTT.

CDR3: CASSARTSGRGETQYF. The DNA of the CDR3 is TGTGCCAGCAGCGCCCGGACTAGCGGGAGAGGAGAGACCCAGTACTTC. The chain combines TRBV9 with TRBJ2-5; 13 nucleotides agree with TRBD2. Looked up from germline, CDR1 is SGDLS and CDR2 is YYNGEE. CDR3 length: 16 amino acids. V lost 3 bases and J lost 4; bases outside the gene matches: 6.

The chain couples TRBV7-2 to TRBJ1-5; D possibly corresponds to TRBD1 (5 bases). V dropped 1 base and J dropped 6 bases, with 7 bases sitting between them. CDR1 SGHTA and CDR2 FQGNSA come from the germline V gene. The CDR3 has 13 amino acids. The CDR3 nucleotides read TGTGCCAGCAGCTTAGGGGGCCGTCAGCCCCAGCATTTT. Its protein is CASSLGGRQPQHF.

The chain recombines TRBV5-5 with TRBJ2-7; D is perhaps TRBD1 (5 bases). Trimming took off 4 bases at V and 0 bases at J, with 14 bases between the two ends. Germline assignment: CDR1 SGHKS and CDR2 YYEKEE (reference sequence). There are 15 residues in the CDR3. This chain's CDR3 is CASSPRQGNSYEQYF. The CDR3 DNA sequence: TGTGCCAGCAGCCCGCGCCAGGGAAACTCCTACGAGCAGTACTTC.

This chain joins TRBV10-3 and TRBJ2-3; 7 positions match TRBD2. This CDR3 has 14 residues. The trim removed 7 bases at V and 2 bases at J, leaving 6 bases unmatched. CDR1 ENHRY and CDR2 SYGVKD come from the germline V gene. CDR3 loop: CAINAAGYTDTQYF. The CDR3 coding sequence is TGTGCCATCAATGCAGCGGGGTACACAGATACGCAGTATTTT.

CDR3 loop: CASSDSGTGPTEAFF. CDR3 sequence (DNA): TGTGCCAGCAGTGACTCCGGGACAGGGCCCACTGAAGCTTTCTTT. This sequence joins TRBV6-4 and TRBJ1-1, with 9 bases aligning to TRBD1. The junction had 3 bases not matched to a gene; V was cut back by 0 bases and J by 4 bases. Germline V gives CDR1 MRHNA, CDR2 SNTAGT. This CDR3 is built from 15 residues.

CDR3 bases: TGTGCCACCAGTGAGGGCACACTAGCGCGGACCTACGAGCAGTACTTC. This translates into CATSEGTLARTYEQYF. V is TRBV24-1 and J is TRBJ2-7; 7 bases align to TRBD2. The CDR3 totals 16 residues. With 4 bases clipped from V and 2 bases from J, the junction kept 10 bases outside the gene matches. Germline-derived CDR1 and CDR2 are KGHDR and SFDVKD.

The chain employs TRBV9 and TRBJ2-1, with D possibly being TRBD2 (5 bases). CDR1 is SGDLS, CDR2 YYNGEE, per germline. V was clipped by 0 bases and J by 9 bases, with 16 bases between them. The CDR3 runs 15 residues. The CDR3: CASSVALGLASEQFF. The CDR3 nucleotides read TGTGCCAGCAGCGTAGCTCTCGGCCTAGCCAGTGAGCAGTTCTTC.